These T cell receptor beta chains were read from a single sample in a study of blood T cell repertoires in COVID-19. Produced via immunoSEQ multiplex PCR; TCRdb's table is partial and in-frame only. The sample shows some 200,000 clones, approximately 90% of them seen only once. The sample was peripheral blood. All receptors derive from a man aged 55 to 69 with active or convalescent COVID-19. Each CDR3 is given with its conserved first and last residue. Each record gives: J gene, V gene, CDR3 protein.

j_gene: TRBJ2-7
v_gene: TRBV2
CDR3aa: CASTGTRGYSYEQYF

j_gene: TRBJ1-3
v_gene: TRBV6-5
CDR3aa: CASSTGAGSTIYF

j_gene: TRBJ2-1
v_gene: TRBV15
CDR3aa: CATSNWDRTGYNEQFF

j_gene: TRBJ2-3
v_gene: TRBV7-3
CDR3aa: CASSATSPDTQYF

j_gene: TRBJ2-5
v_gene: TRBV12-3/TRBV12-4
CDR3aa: CASTPPGGETQYF

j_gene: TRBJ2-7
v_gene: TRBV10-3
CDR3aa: CAISAYERSLYEQYF

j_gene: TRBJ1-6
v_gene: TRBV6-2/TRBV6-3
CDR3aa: CASSPEGGRISPLHF

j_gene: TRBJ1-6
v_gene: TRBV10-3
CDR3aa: CAISEGGEGDSPLHF

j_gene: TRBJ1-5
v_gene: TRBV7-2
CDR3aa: CATSLDNRVGQPQHF

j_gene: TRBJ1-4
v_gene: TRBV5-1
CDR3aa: CASSYTGAGNEKLFF

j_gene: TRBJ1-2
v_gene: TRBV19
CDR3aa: CASSIGGYYGYTF

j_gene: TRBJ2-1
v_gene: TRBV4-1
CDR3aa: CASSQDSPLAGPNEQFF

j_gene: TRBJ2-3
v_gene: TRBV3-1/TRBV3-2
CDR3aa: CASSLLAGAGTDTQYF

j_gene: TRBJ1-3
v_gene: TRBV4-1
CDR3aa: CASSHRDSWGQGSGNTIYF

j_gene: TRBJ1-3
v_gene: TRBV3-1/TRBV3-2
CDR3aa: CASSQGGRSSGNTIYF

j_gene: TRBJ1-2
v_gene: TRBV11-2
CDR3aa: CASSLSQGHGYTF

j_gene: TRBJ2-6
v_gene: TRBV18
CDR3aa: CASSPNQGRFSGANVLTF

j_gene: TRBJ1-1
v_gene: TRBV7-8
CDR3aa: CASSPRTALNTEAFF

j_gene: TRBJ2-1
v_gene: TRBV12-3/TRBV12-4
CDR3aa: CASSSGTQQFF

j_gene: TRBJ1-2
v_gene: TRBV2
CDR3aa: CASSVEGVDYGYTF

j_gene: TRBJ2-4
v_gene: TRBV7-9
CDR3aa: CASSSKGTGGAKNIQYF

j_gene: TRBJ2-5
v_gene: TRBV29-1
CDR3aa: CSVRLAGKFQETQYF

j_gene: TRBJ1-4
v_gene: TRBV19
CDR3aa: CASSPRTDLKGKLFF